Sequencing of this TCR beta chain was carried out in a study of blood T cell repertoires in COVID-19. About the research overall: The United States, Italy and Spain provided the acute and convalescent COVID-19 samples. The analysed material was cDNA or gDNA that came from T cells, B-cell-depleted T cells, or PBMCs.

CDR1 is SSHAT, CDR2 FNYEAQ, per germline (reference sequence). This CDR3 has 13 amino acids. This clone was found a few times. Relative to the germline gene, one junction end is altered; a read error may explain this. The authors' processing: Estimates of nucleated cell counts were drawn from the amplification of reference gene primers. The table came from immunoSEQ multiplex PCR; TCRdb's copy has only in-frame clones and leaves some out. V and J calls and clone size follow that table, whereas D and trimming were derived from the DNA. The table records roughly 200,000 clones, 80% to 90% of them present only once.

V is TRBV7-7 and J is TRBJ2-1; 7 positions agree with TRBD1. The TCR originated in a man aged 55-75 years with acute or convalescent COVID-19. The sequenced material came from peripheral blood. The CDR3 region has the DNA TGTGCTAGCAGCTCAGACAGGGACAATGAGCAGTTCTTC. Its translation: CASSSDRDNEQFF.